The 32 T cell receptor beta chains listed next were all sequenced from one sample in a study of blood T cell repertoires in COVID-19. Here immunoSEQ multiplex PCR was the method, and the copy in TCRdb shows in-frame clones only, minus some. The top ten hold 7.6% of the sample, which has 15,000 or so clones, around 92% seen once. The sequenced sample was peripheral blood. The receptors here all came from a human donor with active COVID-19. The donor label of this sample is uncertain.

This chain joins TRBV5-4 and TRBJ2-7; D is possibly TRBD1 (5 bases). V shed 1 base and J shed 5 bases, with 16 bases lying between them. The CDR3 spans 15 residues. Germline V gene lookup returns CDR1 SGHNT and CDR2 YYREEE (reference sequence). The CDR3 here is CASSLISGIFNEQYF. The CDR3 DNA is TGTGCCAGCAGCTTGATCTCAGGGATATTCAACGAGCAGTACTTC.

V gene TRBV4-3 combines with J gene TRBJ2-5; no definite D call. The CDR3 has 12 residues. The V end lost 0 bases, the J end lost 5 bases, and 4 bases lay between the germline ends. The V gene's germline CDR1 is LGHNA and CDR2 YSLEER. CDR3 DNA sequence: TGCGCCAGCAGCCAAGAGGGCGAGACCCAGTACTTC. This sequence encodes CASSQEGETQYF.

The chain is built from TRBV7-9 and TRBJ2-3, with D tentatively TRBD2 (6 bases). The length of the CDR3 is 16 residues. V was trimmed by 5 bases and J by 1 base, leaving 16 bases between them. The V gene's germline CDR1 is SEHNR and CDR2 FQNEAQ (reference sequence). The CDR3 is CASSPLGGAGTDTQYF. The CDR3 coding sequence is TGTGCCAGCAGCCCCCTCGGCGGGGCCGGCACAGATACGCAGTATTTT.

The V gene is TRBV15, the J gene TRBJ1-5; TRBD1 matches at 9 bases. The germline CDR1 and CDR2 sequences are LNHNV and YYDKDF (reference sequence). This CDR3 is 17 amino acids long. Germline trimming cut 1 base from V and 0 bases from J; bases unmatched to any gene: 4. The CDR3 region is CATSRVRDRVSNQPQHF. DNA for the CDR3: TGTGCCACCAGCAGAGTCCGGGACAGGGTTAGCAATCAGCCCCAGCATTTT.

The rearrangement uses TRBV6-6 and TRBJ2-6; D may be TRBD2 (5 bases). V dropped 11 bases and J dropped 4 bases, with 15 bases sitting between them. Germline loops: CDR1 MNHNY, CDR2 SVGAGI (reference sequence). The CDR3 totals 14 residues. The CDR3 DNA reads as TGTGCCGGAAGAAGGGAGATCGGGGCCAACGTCCTGACTTTC. Translating gives CAGRREIGANVLTF.

This chain connects TRBV19 to TRBJ2-3, with D possibly being TRBD2 (7 bases). Germline V gives CDR1 LNHDA, CDR2 SQIVND (reference sequence). The CDR3 has 14 residues. The V and J ends lost 5 bases and 5 bases respectively, with 14 bases between them. Here the CDR3 DNA reads TGTGCCAGTAGTGTGGGGGGGGGCCAAGATACGCAGTATTTT. Residues: CASSVGGGQDTQYF.

The rearrangement uses TRBV2 and TRBJ2-5; the D gene is possibly TRBD2 (6 bases). V was shortened by 6 bases and J by 0 bases, with 17 bases between the two germline ends. This CDR3 contains 16 residues. Germline V CDR1 and CDR2: SNHLY, FYNNEI. Here the CDR3 DNA reads TGTGCCAGCAGCCGAAGACTAGGGGAGTACCAAGAGACCCAGTACTTC. This translates into CASSRRLGEYQETQYF.

The rearrangement links TRBV7-8 to TRBJ1-2, with unresolved D. The CDR3 is 16 residues long. The V gene's germline CDR1 is SGHVS and CDR2 FQNEAQ. Trimming cost V 0 bases and J 2 bases, with 13 bases left between them. DNA for the CDR3: TGTGCCAGCAGCTTAGCGTATGCGGAGAGAAACTATGGCTACACCTTC. It codes for CASSLAYAERNYGYTF.

The chain recombines TRBV6-5 with TRBJ1-5; 7 bases map to TRBD1. Trimming cost V 6 bases and J 11 bases; bases outside gene matches: 7. Germline-derived CDR1 and CDR2 are MNHEY and SVGAGI. The CDR3 loop spans 12 amino acids. In nucleotides, the CDR3 is TGTGCCAGCAGAGAGGGACAGTCGGCCCAGCATTTT. It translates to CASREGQSAQHF.

The chain has TRBV27 and TRBJ2-1; 14 bases map to TRBD2. CDR1 is MNHEY, CDR2 SMNVEV, per germline (reference sequence). CDR3 size: 15 residues. V lost 7 bases to trimming and J lost 7 bases; unmatched junction nucleotides: 6. DNA of the CDR3: TGTGCCAGCATACCGACTAGCGGGAGGGGTAATGAGCAGTTCTTC. This encodes CASIPTSGRGNEQFF.

The V gene is TRBV5-4, the J gene TRBJ2-2, with 7 nucleotides matching TRBD1. The germline V gene encodes CDR1 SGHNT and CDR2 YYREEE (reference sequence). The CDR3 is made up of 16 amino acids. V trimming: 2 bases; J trimming: 8 bases; junction bases outside the gene matches: 12. The CDR3 region has the DNA TGTGCCAGCAGCTTCAGGCTGACAGGGCGGACGGGGGAGCTGTTTTTT. Translation gives CASSFRLTGRTGELFF.

The DNA of the CDR3 is TGTGCTAGTGGTCGAGCACCGGACAGGGAGAACACTGAAGCTTTCTTT. It is translated as CASGRAPDRENTEAFF. The V and J genes are TRBV12-5 and TRBJ1-1, with 8 bases identical to TRBD1. The CDR3 is 16 residues long. Germline CDR1 is LGHNT and CDR2 is FRNRAP. With 5 bases clipped from V and 1 base from J, the junction kept 9 bases outside the gene matches.

The gene calls are TRBV11-3 and TRBJ2-3; 7 bases are a match to TRBD2. J lost 0 bases, V lost 2 bases, and 5 bases had no gene match. Germline-derived CDR1 and CDR2 are SGHNT and YENEEA. The length of the CDR3 is 16 residues. In DNA, the CDR3 is TGTGCCAGCAGCTTATCTTCTAGCGGCAGCACAGATACGCAGTATTTT. This gives the protein CASSLSSSGSTDTQYF.

This sequence joins TRBV18 and TRBJ2-1; possible D gene TRBD2, 6 bases. Germline CDR1 KGHSH, CDR2 LQKENI. This CDR3 spans 17 amino acids. Trimming removed 1 base at V and 9 bases at J, with 22 bases between. The CDR3 loop is CASSPQARRAESGEQFF. The CDR3 nucleotides are TGTGCCAGCTCACCACAGGCAAGGAGGGCCGAGTCGGGTGAGCAGTTCTTC.

The rearrangement links TRBV27 to TRBJ2-7, with 9 bases that match TRBD1. The CDR3 consists of 14 residues. V was clipped by 6 bases and J by 0 bases; unmatched bases: 3. The germline gives CDR1 MNHEY, CDR2 SMNVEV (reference sequence). This chain's CDR3 is CASRRQGGSYEQYF. The CDR3 DNA reads as TGTGCCAGCAGGAGACAGGGGGGCTCCTACGAGCAGTACTTC.

The chain couples TRBV5-1 to TRBJ1-2, with D possibly being TRBD1 (5 bases). Between the trimmed V and J ends, which lost 0 bases and 2 bases, there was a span of 14 bases. The CDR3 consists of 16 residues. Germline CDR1 SGHRS, CDR2 YFSETQ. The CDR3 region has the DNA TGCGCCAGCAGCTTGGAATTCTCTCGGGGGAACTATGGCTACACCTTC. It specifies CASSLEFSRGNYGYTF.

The chain links TRBV3-1 (or the pseudogene TRBV3-2) to TRBJ2-4; TRBD1 aligns across 12 bases. Trimming removed 0 bases from V and 11 bases from J; junction bases left unmatched: 8. The germline CDR1 and CDR2 sequences are LGHDT and YNNKEL (reference sequence). This CDR3 region has 16 residues. The CDR3 spells CASSQDAGTGGWVQYF. The CDR3 DNA follows: TGTGCCAGCAGCCAAGACGCCGGGACAGGGGGCTGGGTTCAGTACTTC.

The chain employs TRBV7-6 and TRBJ2-3; the match to TRBD2 covers 14 bases. The CDR3 has 19 amino acids. Per germline, CDR1 SGHVS and CDR2 FNYEAQ. Losses at the gene ends were 3 bases for V and 0 bases for J; bases not matched to a gene: 8. CDR3 nucleotides: TGTGCCAGCAGCTTGGGACTAGCGGGAGTGTTTACTAGCACAGATACGCAGTATTTT. Its translation: CASSLGLAGVFTSTDTQYF.

This chain joins TRBV15 and TRBJ2-1; D gene uncertain. The CDR3 has 17 residues. Germline V gene data show CDR1 as LNHNV and CDR2 as YYDKDF (reference sequence). Between the trimmed V and J ends, which lost 3 bases and 6 bases, there was a span of 21 bases. In DNA, the CDR3 is TGTGCCACCAGCAGGACCGTCCAAGGCTCGGGTCCCAATGAGCAGTTCTTC. Encoded protein: CATSRTVQGSGPNEQFF. Based on the CDR3 plus reference TRBV15 and TRBJ2-1, the full variable domain is DAMVIQNPRYQVTQFGKPVTLSCSQTLNHNVMYWYQQKSSQAPKLLFHYYDKDFNNEADTPDNFQSRRPNTSFCFLDIRSPGLGDTAMYLCATSRTVQGSGPNEQFFGPGTRLTVL.

The V and J genes are TRBV7-6 and TRBJ2-7; 7 bases are a match to TRBD1. V lost 2 bases to trimming and J lost 0 bases; unmatched junction nucleotides: 4. Per germline, CDR1 SGHVS and CDR2 FNYEAQ. The CDR3 runs 15 residues. The CDR3 protein is CASSLQGEISYEQYF. The CDR3 DNA reads TGTGCCAGCAGCTTACAGGGGGAAATCTCCTACGAGCAGTACTTC.

CDR3 sequence: CASSLVAGVDTGELFF. The CDR3 DNA reads TGTGCCAGCAGCTTAGTAGCGGGAGTTGACACCGGGGAGCTGTTTTTT. The chain links TRBV7-9 to TRBJ2-2, with 9 bases identical to TRBD2. CDR1 and CDR2 (germline): SEHNR, FQNEAQ (reference sequence). The CDR3 consists of 16 residues. V dropped 1 base and J dropped 3; count of bases not matched to a gene: 3.

V usage is TRBV14 and J usage is TRBJ2-7; 9 bases fit TRBD2. Germline V gene sequence: CDR1 SGHDN, CDR2 FVKESK. The CDR3 loop spans 15 amino acids. J gave up 2 bases and V 4 bases, and 6 bases lay outside the gene matches. The CDR3 sequence: CASSPWTSVTYEQYF. The CDR3 nucleotides read TGTGCCAGCAGCCCTTGGACTAGCGTAACCTACGAGCAGTACTTC. Together with reference TRBV14 and TRBJ2-7, the CDR3 gives the full variable domain: EAGVTQFPSHSVIEKGQTVTLRCDPISGHDNLYWYRRVMGKEIKFLLHFVKESKQDESGMPNNRFLAERTGGTYSTLKVQPAELEDSGVYFCASSPWTSVTYEQYFGPGTRLTVT.

A few counts support this clone. The chain links TRBV2 to TRBJ2-1, with D unclear. The CDR3 covers 12 residues. Per the germline V gene, CDR1 is SNHLY and CDR2 is FYNNEI. V was clipped by 5 bases and J by 6 bases, with 8 bases between them. CDR3 nucleotides: TGTGCCAGCAGTCGTCCGGGCAATGAGCAGTTCTTC. Residues: CASSRPGNEQFF.

V and J are TRBV10-2 and TRBJ1-1; 8 nucleotides agree with TRBD1. The CDR3 sequence is 13 residues long. V was pared by 7 bases and J by 4 bases, with 5 bases of the junction left unmatched. CDR1 and CDR2 from the germline V gene are WSHSY and SAAADI. This CDR3 is CASKGQVSTEAFF. The CDR3, as DNA: TGCGCCAGCAAGGGACAGGTGAGCACTGAAGCTTTCTTT.

This chain uses TRBV6-5 with TRBJ1-6; possibly TRBD1 for D (6 bases). The V gene lost 0 bases and the J gene lost 10 bases, with 13 bases spanning the gap. The CDR3 totals 15 residues. The germline gives CDR1 MNHEY, CDR2 SVGAGI. This CDR3 is CASSYSTGGQSPLHF. The CDR3 bases are TGTGCCAGCAGTTACTCGACAGGAGGCCAATCACCCCTCCACTTT.

The chain joins TRBV6-5 to TRBJ2-7; the D gene is possibly TRBD1 (6 bases). Germline CDR1 reads MNHEY; CDR2 reads SVGAGI. The V gene lost 2 bases and the J gene lost 6 bases, with 14 bases spanning the gap. This CDR3 spans 14 amino acids. The CDR3 coding sequence is TGTGCCAGCAGTTACGGAAGGGGGTTCGGCGAGCAGTACTTC. Translated, it gives CASSYGRGFGEQYF.

This rearrangement joins TRBV21-1 to TRBJ2-6; the table's D gene call, TRBD1, was not cross checked with the DNA. TRBV21-1 represents a pseudogene. This CDR3 is 20 amino acids long. The CDR3 DNA follows: TGTGCCAGCAGCAAAGTGACGGGACAGGGGGCGTCTACTGGGGCCAACGTCCTGACTTTC. Translated, it gives CASSKVTGQGASTGANVLTF.

V is TRBV6-2 or TRBV6-3 and J is TRBJ2-1; tentative D call: TRBD1 (6 bases). Germline V lookup: CDR1 MNHEY, CDR2 SVGEGT. V was trimmed by 6 bases and J by 2 bases, leaving 14 bases between them. CDR3 length: 15 amino acids. The CDR3 spells CASSHSGVTYNEQFF. As DNA, the CDR3 is TGTGCCAGCAGCCATTCAGGGGTAACCTACAATGAGCAGTTCTTC.

The V and J genes are TRBV5-8 and TRBJ1-3; tentatively, D is TRBD1 (6 bases). Germline V lookup: CDR1 SGHTS, CDR2 YDEGEE. This CDR3 region has 14 residues. V was trimmed by 3 bases and J by 1 base, leaving 8 bases between them. CDR3 sequence (DNA): TGTGCCAGCAGCTGGGGGACATCTGGAAACACCATATATTTT. This gives the protein CASSWGTSGNTIYF.

The chain carries TRBV7-9 and TRBJ1-6, with D unclear. The CDR3 runs 15 residues. CDR1 and CDR2 from the germline V gene are SEHNR and FQNEAQ (reference sequence). The germline V and J ends were trimmed by 4 bases and 6 bases, with 13 bases remaining between them. This chain's CDR3 is CASSSGGLGNSPLHF. CDR3 DNA: TGTGCCAGCAGCTCAGGTGGCCTGGGTAATTCACCCCTCCACTTT.

V gene TRBV10-3 combines with J gene TRBJ2-7, with 10 nucleotides matching TRBD1. The CDR3 sequence is 15 residues long. The germline V gene has CDR1 ENHRY and CDR2 SYGVKD. The trim removed 3 bases at V and 4 bases at J, leaving 6 bases unmatched. The CDR3 nucleotides read TGTGCCATCAGTGATCCGACAGGGGGCGAGTACGAGCAGTACTTC. Amino acid sequence: CAISDPTGGEYEQYF.

The chain employs TRBV5-4 and TRBJ1-4; TRBD1 might be the D (5 bases). Trimming pared 2 bases from V and 8 bases from J, leaving 13 bases between. Per the germline V gene, CDR1 is SGHNT and CDR2 is YYREEE (reference sequence). The CDR3 extends over 14 amino acids. CDR3 in amino acids: CASSLGQGSEKLFF. The CDR3 coding sequence is TGTGCCAGCAGCTTAGGGCAGGGAAGCGAAAAACTGTTTTTT.